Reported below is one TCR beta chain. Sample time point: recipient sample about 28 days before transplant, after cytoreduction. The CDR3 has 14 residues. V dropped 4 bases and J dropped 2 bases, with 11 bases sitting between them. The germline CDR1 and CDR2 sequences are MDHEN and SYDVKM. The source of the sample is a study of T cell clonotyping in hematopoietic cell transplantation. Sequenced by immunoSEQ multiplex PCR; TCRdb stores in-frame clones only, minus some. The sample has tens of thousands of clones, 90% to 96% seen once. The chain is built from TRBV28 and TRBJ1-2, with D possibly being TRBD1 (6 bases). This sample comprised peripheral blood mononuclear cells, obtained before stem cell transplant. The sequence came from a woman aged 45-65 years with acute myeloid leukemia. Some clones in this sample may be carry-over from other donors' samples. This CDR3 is CASSSGGGNYGYTF. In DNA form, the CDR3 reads TGTGCCAGCAGTTCGGGAGGGGGGAACTATGGCTACACCTTC.